The present entry profiles one T cell receptor beta chain with its context. There are a few counts of this clonotype. Its antigen has not been determined. The input lacks base qualities; no much larger clone sits a single base away. The data originate from a study of blood T cells in healthy people across ages (dated by TCRdb to 2015 to 2017). Regarding the study in general: Template switching captured roughly one uniquely barcoded TCR beta cDNA molecule per two T cells in model experiments. Age-related changes in TCR beta repertoire diversity were measured in the study by deep sequencing normalized with unique cDNA molecular identifiers. The donors were divided into four age groups: young (average around 17 years), middle-aged (roughly 42), aged (about 56) and long-lived (around 87). To avoid experimental bias, donors of different ages were spread randomly across the sequencing lanes. Two additional independent replicas of 1 million unique cDNA reads from the same blood draw were analyzed for two donors (one aged 18 to 30 and one aged 80 or older).

The library was generated by 5' RACE. Sequenced using an Illumina HiSeq 2500. A second PCR of roughly 7 to 11 cycles was performed with a sample-barcoded 5' primer and a J-beta primer mix. A template-switch 5' adaptor carrying 12 random nucleotides introduced a unique molecular identifier onto each TCR beta cDNA molecule. Each sample yielded at least 3 million CDR3-containing paired-end reads. First-strand cDNA was synthesized from all RNA with the Mint cDNA synthesis kit, primed by a TRBC-specific oligonucleotide. Following uracil-DNA glycosylase treatment, a first 18-cycle PCR with universal primers M1SS and BC2_uni_R was performed on all cDNA. As for how the authors treated the data: For normalization, 1 million high-quality reads, each with a distinct molecular identifier, were randomly selected from each sample. Reads sharing molecular identifiers were discarded rather than binned into consensus sequences. MiTCR, set to a Q25 quality threshold and the strictest error-elimination algorithm, was used for CDR3 identification, clonotype clustering and error correction. A nonparametric unseen species model with Euler transformation was used to estimate lower-bound total TCR beta diversity. The raw public reads went through TCRdb reprocessing: fastp at Q25, MiXCR clone calling, in-frame beta chains kept. Identical CDR3 protein sequences are pooled into one entry, listed with their most common genes and DNA. None of the V and J calls come from the authors' own analysis; TCRdb made them. This sample holds 710,000 or so distinct CDR3 sequences; roughly 32% were observed only once. Jointly, the top ten make up approximately 15% of the sample.

Systemically healthy Caucasian individuals from Russia, approximately 39 in total and aged roughly 6 to 100 years, were included as donors. Each donor gave roughly 9 milliliters of peripheral blood, drawn into EDTA-treated Vacutainer tubes. PBMCs were isolated by Ficoll-Paque density-gradient centrifugation, with at least 6.5 million obtained per sample. Total RNA, at least 6 micrograms per sample, was extracted from PBMCs with Trizol reagent. Naive CD45RAhigh/CD27high T cell percentages were measured by flow cytometry on a PBMC aliquot from every donor. What the study reported, not specific to this receptor: Observed TCR beta diversity per million T cells fell roughly linearly with age, and a significant reduction was already apparent by age around 44. Because donor CMV infection status was unknown, age-related changes in expanded clonotypes were potentially confounded. The long-lived group showed more naive CD4+ T cells, fewer expanded clones and increased TCR diversity than the aged group, suggesting age selection. Estimates of total diversity based on one million sequenced T cells were considered lower bounds and underestimates. The percentage of naive T cells measured by flow cytometry correlated strongly with observed TCR beta diversity. Because profiling used bulk unsorted PBMCs, naive and antigen-experienced compartments could not be compared conclusively.

V is shortened by 0 bases, J by 2 bases, and the region joining them spans 13 bases. Including the terminal cysteine and phenylalanine, the CDR3 comprises 15 residues. Left in the record is the CDR3 DNA by itself, 45 bases read in frame from the first base. CDR1 GTSNPN and CDR2 SVGIG were looked up in the germline V gene (reference sequence). The sample taken for sequencing was blood. The source of this sequence is a woman older than 75 in good health. Donor details come from another sample of the same person, matched by shared clones. Here the chain combines TRBV30 and TRBJ1-1, with the D gene uncertain. The DNA is as follows: TGTGCCTGGAGTGTACGGAGGCTAAGAAACACTGAAGCTTTCTTT. This translates into CAWSVRRLRNTEAFF. The full variable domain, with segments outside the CDR3 supplied by the reference TRBV30 and TRBJ1-1 proteins, appears as SQTIHQWPATLVQPVGSPLSLECTVEGTSNPNLYWYRQAAGRGLQLLFYSVGIGQISSEVPQNLSASRPQDRQFILSSKKLLLSDSGFYLCAWSVRRLRNTEAFFGQGTRLTVV.